These 30 T cell receptor beta chains came from one sample sequenced in a study of memory CD4+ T cells and cytomegalovirus serostatus. Produced via immunoSEQ multiplex PCR; TCRdb's table is partial and in-frame only. The sample includes 50,000 to 65,000 clones, around three quarters of them seen just once. The sort gate was single viable CD3+CD4+CD8-CD45RO+ cells for memory CD4+ T cells. What was sequenced was memory CD4+ T cells from blood. Receptor source: an adult in good health and CMV-seropositive.

The rearrangement joins TRBV6-6 to TRBJ2-2; D is perhaps TRBD2 (7 bases). Germline CDR1 and CDR2: MNHNY and SVGAGI (reference sequence). The V end was cut by 7 bases, the J end by 6 bases, with 12 bases between. The CDR3 extends over 13 amino acids. The CDR3 is CASKEGGAGELFF. CDR3 bases: TGTGCCAGCAAAGAAGGGGGGGCCGGGGAGCTGTTTTTT.

The V gene is TRBV2, the J gene TRBJ2-7; D not certain. This CDR3 region has 12 residues. Trimming pared 7 bases from V and 0 bases from J, leaving 7 bases between. Germline V gives CDR1 SNHLY, CDR2 FYNNEI. Here the CDR3 reads CASTLSSYEQYF. CDR3 bases: TGTGCCAGCACCCTAAGCTCCTACGAGCAGTACTTC.

J is TRBJ2-1 and V is TRBV7-9; D uncertain. The CDR3 is 13 residues long. V shed 0 bases and J shed 5 bases, with 5 bases lying between them. The germline V gene encodes CDR1 SEHNR and CDR2 FQNEAQ (reference sequence). The CDR3 loop reads CASSLAPHNEQFF. CDR3 nucleotides: TGTGCCAGCAGCTTAGCGCCACACAATGAGCAGTTCTTC.

The chain combines TRBV7-2 with TRBJ2-7; D might be TRBD1 (5 bases). V dropped 3 bases and J dropped 3 bases, with 18 bases sitting between them. The CDR3 consists of 16 residues. Germline CDR1 is SGHTA and CDR2 is FQGNSA. CDR3 protein: CASSLFRPSQGYEQYF. Here the CDR3 DNA reads TGTGCCAGCAGCTTGTTCAGGCCTTCTCAGGGCTACGAGCAGTACTTC.

This clone has only one observation. V is TRBV23-1 and J is TRBJ2-7; TRBD1 might be the D (6 bases). TRBV23-1 is classed as an ORF, of uncertain function. Trimming took 2 bases from V and 6 from J, leaving 14 bases between them. The CDR3 has 14 residues. CDR3 region: CASSQTGTKGEQYF. CDR3 nucleotide sequence: TGCGCCAGCAGTCAAACCGGGACAAAGGGCGAGCAGTACTTC.

This sequence joins TRBV7-2 and TRBJ2-3, with 11 bases lining up with TRBD2. The CDR3 is made up of 15 amino acids. J was trimmed by 2 bases and V by 5 bases; bases with no gene match: 3. Germline V CDR1 and CDR2: SGHTA, FQGNSA. The CDR3: CASSLLAGATDTQYF. DNA for the CDR3: TGTGCCAGCAGCCTACTAGCGGGAGCCACAGATACGCAGTATTTT.

The CDR3 region has the DNA TGTGCCGCCCGCTCCCCCCGGGCCTATGGCTACACCTTC. This gives the protein CAARSPRAYGYTF. The chain is built from TRBV28 and TRBJ1-2; the D is unclear. Germline-derived CDR1 and CDR2 are MDHEN and SYDVKM. The CDR3 sequence is 13 residues long. V gave up 11 bases and J gave up 4 bases, with 17 bases separating them.

The chain joins TRBV18 to TRBJ2-7, with D hard to call. Trimming removed 3 bases at V and 2 bases at J, with 11 bases between. Germline CDR1 reads KGHSH; CDR2 reads LQKENI. This CDR3 has 14 amino acids. CDR3 in amino acids: CASSPPSTPYEQYV. CDR3 DNA: TGTGCCAGCTCACCGCCCTCGACCCCCTACGAGCAGTACGTC.

The chain has TRBV30 and TRBJ1-1; the D gene is possibly TRBD1 (6 bases). The V gene's germline CDR1 is GTSNPN and CDR2 SVGIG (reference sequence). V lost 3 bases, J lost 4 bases, and 18 bases lay in between. The CDR3 runs to 15 residues. The chain's CDR3 is CAWSGTSGGGTEAFF. CDR3 DNA sequence: TGTGCCTGGAGCGGGACGTCTGGGGGCGGCACTGAAGCTTTCTTT.

This chain uses TRBV30 with TRBJ1-1; D gene uncertain. The CDR3 runs 13 residues. Germline CDR1 reads GTSNPN; CDR2 reads SVGIG (reference sequence). V lost 5 bases, J lost 5 bases, and 15 bases lay in between. For the CDR3, the DNA is TGTGCCTGGGGCTGGAGCGGGCCAACTGAAGCTTTCTTT. This translates into CAWGWSGPTEAFF.

As concerns this clone: The same CDR3 is also encoded by other DNA sequences in this sample. The chain recombines TRBV9 with TRBJ2-3; the D gene is possibly TRBD2 (5 bases). The CDR3 is 16 amino acids. V shed 0 bases and J shed 0 bases, with 11 bases lying between them. Germline V gene data show CDR1 as SGDLS and CDR2 as YYNGEE. CDR3 DNA: TGTGCCAGCAGCGTAGGTGGGAGTTGGAGCACAGATACGCAGTATTTT. It yields the protein CASSVGGSWSTDTQYF.

This clone was observed a handful of times. The rearrangement uses TRBV5-6 and TRBJ2-1; D is uncertain. The V gene's germline CDR1 is SGHDT and CDR2 YYEEEE. The CDR3 consists of 15 residues. V lost 2 bases, J lost 0 bases, and 9 bases lay in between. The chain's CDR3 is CASSFRRSSYNEQFF. The CDR3 DNA sequence: TGTGCCAGCAGCTTTAGGCGGAGCTCCTACAATGAGCAGTTCTTC.

The genes are TRBV6-1 and TRBJ2-7; tentatively, D is TRBD1 (5 bases). CDR3 size: 14 residues. V was clipped by 3 bases and J by 3 bases, with 12 bases between them. Germline CDR1 reads MNHNS; CDR2 reads SASEGT. DNA for the CDR3: TGTGCCAGCAGTGAGGGTCAGGGCATCTACGAGCAGTACTTC. As protein: CASSEGQGIYEQYF.

V usage is TRBV2 and J usage is TRBJ2-2; D not resolved. Germline V gene lookup returns CDR1 SNHLY and CDR2 FYNNEI. V lost 7 bases and J lost 0, with 12 bases in between. This CDR3 contains 15 residues. The CDR3, as DNA: TGTGCCAGCAAAAGACGGGTCCCGAACACCGGGGAGCTGTTTTTT. Protein: CASKRRVPNTGELFF.

The chain carries TRBV7-2 and TRBJ2-2, with D maybe TRBD2 (6 bases). The CDR3 is 18 amino acids. V dropped 2 bases and J dropped 0 bases, with 16 bases sitting between them. The germline V gene encodes CDR1 SGHTA and CDR2 FQGNSA. Written as DNA, the CDR3 is TGTGCCAGCAGCTTACAGTCGGTCGGGAGTTCGAACACCGGGGAGCTGTTTTTT. This translates into CASSLQSVGSSNTGELFF.

The chain uses TRBV7-2 and TRBJ2-6, with D maybe TRBD1 (5 bases). Trimming left V 6 bases short and J 2 bases short, with 5 bases between. Germline V gene data show CDR1 as SGHTA and CDR2 as FQGNSA. This CDR3 has 13 amino acids. In nucleotides, the CDR3 is TGTGCCAGCAGACAGGCTGGGGCCAACGTCCTGACTTTC. Translated, it gives CASRQAGANVLTF.

Here the CDR3 reads CASSLRYGEGAFF. In DNA form, the CDR3 reads TGTGCCAGCAGCTTAAGATACGGGGAGGGAGCTTTCTTT. V gene TRBV7-3 combines with J gene TRBJ1-1; D not certain. The germline V gene has CDR1 SGHTA and CDR2 FQGTGA. V lost 1 base to trimming and J lost 10 bases, with 13 bases between them. The CDR3 totals 13 residues.

The chain uses TRBV7-2 and TRBJ2-1; the match to TRBD2 covers 7 bases. CDR3 size: 14 residues. The germline CDR1 and CDR2 sequences are SGHTA and FQGNSA. V lost 0 bases to trimming and J lost 9 bases; unmatched junction nucleotides: 5. DNA of the CDR3: TGTGCCAGCAGCTTAGCGCCTCGGGAGGCTGAGCAGTTCTTC. Its translation is CASSLAPREAEQFF. The full variable domain, completed using reference TRBV7-2 and TRBJ2-1, is GAGVSQSPSNKVTEKGKDVELRCDPISGHTALYWYRQSLGQGLEFLIYFQGNSAPDKSGLPSDRFSAERTGGSVSTLTIQRTQQEDSAVYLCASSLAPREAEQFFGPGTRLTVL.

The CDR3 DNA reads TGTGCCAGCAGCGTAGGAGTAGGGTCCGGGGAGCAGTACTTC. Translation: CASSVGVGSGEQYF. The rearrangement links TRBV9 to TRBJ2-7; D is ambiguous. The V gene lost 0 bases and the J gene lost 7 bases, with 14 bases spanning the gap. The CDR3 has 14 residues. Germline assignment: CDR1 SGDLS and CDR2 YYNGEE.

This chain joins TRBV13 and TRBJ2-7, with D possibly matching TRBD1 (5 bases). This CDR3 is 15 amino acids long. The germline V gene has CDR1 PRHDT and CDR2 FYEKMQ (reference sequence). Trimming removed 5 bases at V and 1 base at J, with 15 bases between. The CDR3 region is CASSQQDMESYEQYF. The CDR3 DNA sequence: TGTGCCAGCAGCCAACAGGATATGGAATCCTACGAGCAGTACTTC. Looking up the rest from reference TRBV13 and TRBJ2-7 gives the full variable domain: AAGVIQSPRHLIKEKRETATLKCYPIPRHDTVYWYQQGPGQDPQFLISFYEKMQSDKGSIPDRFSAQQFSDYHSELNMSSLELGDSALYFCASSQQDMESYEQYFGPGTRLTVT.

The gene calls are TRBV28 and TRBJ1-5, with a tentative D call TRBD1 (5 bases). CDR3 size: 16 residues. CDR1 and CDR2 (germline): MDHEN, SYDVKM. V lost 2 bases and J 3 bases, leaving 14 bases between the germline ends. This CDR3 is CASSLKTANPNQPQHF. CDR3 coding DNA: TGTGCCAGCAGTTTAAAGACAGCAAACCCCAATCAGCCCCAGCATTTT.

This rearrangement joins TRBV19 to TRBJ1-5, with TRBD1 matching 8 bases. With 5 bases clipped from V and 5 bases from J, the junction kept 20 bases outside the gene matches. This CDR3 is built from 19 residues. Germline V CDR1 and CDR2: LNHDA, SQIVND (reference sequence). CDR3 nucleotide sequence: TGTGCCAGTAGTTCCCGACGGGGGCAGGGGGCTTCCTTGGATCAGCCCCAGCATTTT. Translation gives CASSSRRGQGASLDQPQHF.

The V gene is TRBV7-2, the J gene TRBJ2-3, with D tentatively TRBD2 (6 bases). The CDR3 has 14 residues. Per germline, CDR1 SGHTA and CDR2 FQGNSA. Trimming left V 4 bases short and J 6 bases short, with 14 bases between. CDR3 amino acids: CASSSSFGRDTQYF. In DNA form, the CDR3 reads TGTGCCAGCAGCTCCTCTTTTGGGAGGGATACGCAGTATTTT. The whole variable domain, filled in from reference TRBV7-2 and TRBJ2-3, reads GAGVSQSPSNKVTEKGKDVELRCDPISGHTALYWYRQSLGQGLEFLIYFQGNSAPDKSGLPSDRFSAERTGGSVSTLTIQRTQQEDSAVYLCASSSSFGRDTQYFGPGTRLTVL.

This CDR3 is CASSPFTEAFF. The CDR3 DNA sequence: TGTGCCAGCAGCCCTTTCACTGAAGCTTTCTTT. The V gene is TRBV7-9, the J gene TRBJ1-1; D call uncertain. Trimming left V 5 bases short and J 4 bases short, with 5 bases between. In germline, CDR1 is SEHNR, CDR2 FQNEAQ (reference sequence). This CDR3 comprises 11 residues.

This clone has more than one count but fewer than ten. The rearrangement joins TRBV29-1 to TRBJ2-7; D assignment may be TRBD1 or TRBD2 (6 bases each). Trimming stripped 7 bases from V and 6 bases from J, with 19 bases between. The V gene's germline CDR1 is SQVTM and CDR2 ANQGSEA. This CDR3 comprises 13 residues. In DNA, the CDR3 is TGCAGCGGCGGGGAAATGGGGGCAAGCGAGCAGTACTTC. Translating it yields CSGGEMGASEQYF.

V usage is TRBV5-4 and J usage is TRBJ1-1; perhaps TRBD1 as D (6 bases). The ends were cut back, 3 bases at V and 11 bases at J, with 23 bases in the middle. The CDR3 loop spans 15 amino acids. CDR1 and CDR2 (germline): SGHNT, YYREEE (reference sequence). The CDR3 spells CASSSGLGGGINAFF. CDR3 sequence (DNA): TGTGCCAGCAGCTCCGGGCTGGGGGGCGGGATTAATGCTTTCTTT. The full variable domain, its missing parts supplied by reference TRBV5-4 and TRBJ1-1, is ETGVTQSPTHLIKTRGQQVTLRCSSQSGHNTVSWYQQALGQGPQFIFQYYREEENGRGNFPPRFSGLQFPNYSSELNVNALELDDSALYLCASSSGLGGGINAFFGQGTRLTVV.

This chain links TRBV5-8 with TRBJ2-3, with D perhaps matching TRBD2 (6 bases). This CDR3 spans 15 amino acids. Trimming removed 7 bases from V and 0 bases from J, with 15 bases in between. CDR1 and CDR2 from the germline V gene are SGHTS and YDEGEE. CDR3 region: CASGLSVGSTDTQYF. The DNA for the CDR3 is TGTGCCAGCGGACTATCGGTAGGAAGCACAGATACGCAGTATTTT.

This clone has a handful of counts. The V and J genes are TRBV30 and TRBJ1-1; possibly TRBD1 for D (6 bases). Germline CDR1 is GTSNPN and CDR2 is SVGIG (reference sequence). This CDR3 has 12 residues. V was shortened by 1 base and J by 9 bases, with 12 bases between the two germline ends. CDR3 protein: CAWSGDIAQAFF. The DNA of the CDR3 is TGTGCCTGGAGTGGGGACATTGCCCAAGCTTTCTTT.

The gene calls are TRBV19 and TRBJ2-7; D gene unclear. CDR1 LNHDA and CDR2 SQIVND come from the germline V gene (reference sequence). CDR3 length equals 10 residues. For the CDR3, the DNA is TGTGGTATGAGGTCCTACGAGCAGTACGTC. Amino acids: CGMRSYEQYV.

The rearrangement joins TRBV7-9 to TRBJ2-5; no reliable D call. The CDR3 sequence is 17 residues long. Germline CDR1 SEHNR, CDR2 FQNEAQ (reference sequence). V was clipped by 1 base and J by 2 bases, with 17 bases between them. The CDR3 DNA follows: TGTGCCAGCAGCTTAGACTTTAGGGCCAGGAGACAAGAGACCCAGTACTTC. This gives the protein CASSLDFRARRQETQYF.